This TCR beta chain was captured in a study of T cell responses to AZD1222 COVID-19 vaccine. General study findings and limits: White British people made up most donors, females outnumbered males, and clonal diversity was possibly underestimated. Dominant CD4 TCR responses targeted spike regions 160-218 and 743-854.

Generated by immunoSEQ multiplex PCR, the TCRdb table keeps only in-frame clones and is missing some. Of roughly 100,000 clones in the sample, roughly 82% are singletons; the top ten hold 4% to 6%. Concerning this clone: As yet, its antigen is unknown.

The germline CDR1 and CDR2 sequences are LNHDA and SQIVND (reference sequence). This CDR3 is built from 17 residues. V was clipped by 1 base and J by 3 bases, with 19 bases between them. The source was peripheral blood, collected on day 0 of AZD1222 vaccination. This clonotype was sampled from an adult in good health. The chain uses TRBV19 and TRBJ2-7; D tentatively fits TRBD1 or TRBD2 (6 bases each). Here the CDR3 reads CASSIGLLGRGGYEQYF. Written as DNA, the CDR3 is TGTGCCAGTAGTATAGGTTTGTTAGGCAGGGGAGGCTACGAGCAGTACTTC.